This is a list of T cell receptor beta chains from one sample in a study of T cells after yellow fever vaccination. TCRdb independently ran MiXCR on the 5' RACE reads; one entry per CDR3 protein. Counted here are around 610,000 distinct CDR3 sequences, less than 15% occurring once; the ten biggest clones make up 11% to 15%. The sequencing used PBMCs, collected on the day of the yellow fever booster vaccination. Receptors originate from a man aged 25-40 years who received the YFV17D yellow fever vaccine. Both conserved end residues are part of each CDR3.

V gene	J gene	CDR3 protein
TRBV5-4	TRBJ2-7	CASSFTGTYEQYF
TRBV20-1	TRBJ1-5	CSASPGQIVHQPQHF
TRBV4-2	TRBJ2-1	CASSLASLAGEGHNEQFF
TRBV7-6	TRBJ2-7	CASSPDGIEQYF
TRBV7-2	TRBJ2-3	CASSAGQGKGTDTQYF
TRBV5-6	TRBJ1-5	CASSLSLGSNQPQHF
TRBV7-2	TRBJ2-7	CASSYRSGRSSYEQYF
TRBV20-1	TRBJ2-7	CSARDSYLREGPYEQYF
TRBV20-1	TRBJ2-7	CSARDLEGGYEQYF
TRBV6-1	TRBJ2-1	CASSTRTSSYNEQFF
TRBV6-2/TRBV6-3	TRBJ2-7	CASRRSGNYEQYF
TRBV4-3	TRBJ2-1	CASSQDGGREQFF
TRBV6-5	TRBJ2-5	CASSYGDTQETQYF
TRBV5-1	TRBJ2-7	CASSGQHYEQYF
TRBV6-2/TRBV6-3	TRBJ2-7	CASSYSILAVTYEQYF
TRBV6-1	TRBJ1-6	CASSTSYNSPLHF
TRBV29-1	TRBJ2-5	CSVEDGQETQYF
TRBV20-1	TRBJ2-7	CSARDSTSGPYEQYF
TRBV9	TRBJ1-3	CASSVSATEYSGNTIYF
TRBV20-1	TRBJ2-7	CSPRHSGRQYEQYF
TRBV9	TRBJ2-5	CASSAGLAGGVSETQYF
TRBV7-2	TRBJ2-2	CASRKPGLANTGELFF
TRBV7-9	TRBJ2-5	CASRDFTGKETQYF
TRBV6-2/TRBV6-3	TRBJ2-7	CASSPWTSRPYEQYF
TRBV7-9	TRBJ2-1	CASSLAGKNEQFF
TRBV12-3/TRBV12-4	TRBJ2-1	CASSFAGVTVRYNEQFF
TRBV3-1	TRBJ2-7	CASSSGGYANEQYF
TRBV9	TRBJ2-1	CASSVSDSYNEQFF
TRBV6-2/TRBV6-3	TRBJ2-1	CASSYGQSYNEQFF
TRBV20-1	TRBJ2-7	CSAQGAGRYEQYF
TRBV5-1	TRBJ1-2	CASSLTELGGYTF
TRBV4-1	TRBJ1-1	CASSQDKGWRDTEAFF
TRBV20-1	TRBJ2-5	CSARAGTTKVGTQYF
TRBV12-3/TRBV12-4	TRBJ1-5	CASRRTPAGNQPQHF
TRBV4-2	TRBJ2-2	CASSQEEGGELFF
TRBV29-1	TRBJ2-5	CSVGRVTETQYF
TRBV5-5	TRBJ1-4	CASSLFPGQGNEKLFF
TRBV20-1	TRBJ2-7	CSAIGQGPPYEQYF